Listed below are T cell receptor beta chains from one sample, sequenced in a study of technical replicates of blood from several donors. Clones were sequenced by immunoSEQ multiplex PCR, and TCRdb holds only the in-frame ones, with some missing. In the table there are roughly 64,000 clones, 75% to 90% of which are singletons. The source material was PBMCs. These receptors came from a human donor in good health. Some clones in this sample may be carry-over from other donors' samples. The conserved cysteine and the conserved F or W are not part of the CDR3 here. A D gene is named only where the DNA matches it firmly.

D: TRBD2
V: TRBV6-4
CDR3: ASSDSPSGGVGEQF

D: -
V: TRBV7-9
CDR3: ASSLSGIAYNEQF

D: -
V: TRBV4-2
CDR3: ASSPRDFSGETQY

D: TRBD2
V: TRBV27
CDR3: ASSPSSGRAYEQY

D: TRBD2
V: TRBV9
CDR3: ASSVDVLAGERNEQF

D: -
V: TRBV7-7
CDR3: ASSLGAGDKKSYNEQF

D: TRBD1
V: TRBV10-3
CDR3: AIRTGGYEQY

D: -
V: TRBV5-6
CDR3: ASRVDRNYGYT

D: TRBD1
V: TRBV5-1
CDR3: ASSLDRGAVEQY

D: TRBD2
V: TRBV5-1
CDR3: ASSWNRDGRADTQY

D: -
V: TRBV5-6
CDR3: ASSLLGAGTDTQY

D: -
V: TRBV5-1
CDR3: ASSFNLETQY

D: TRBD2
V: TRBV5-1
CDR3: ASSGERGSAGELF

D: -
V: TRBV5-4
CDR3: ASSPRTRGSNYGYT

D: -
V: TRBV4-1
CDR3: ASSSLGAGYNEQF

D: -
V: TRBV11-3
CDR3: ASSFGSSYNEQF

D: TRBD2
V: TRBV4-2
CDR3: ASSQDPPGVAGGGADTQY